The rows below give T cell receptor beta chains drawn from one sample of a study of blood T cell repertoires in COVID-19. Some clones are missing from TCRdb's copy, which holds only in-frame ones; the method was immunoSEQ multiplex PCR. The profile shows 75,000 to 90,000 clones, over 65% of them singletons. The sequenced material came from peripheral blood. Every receptor here comes from a human donor in a cohort sampled during active COVID-19. The CDR3 runs from the conserved cysteine through the conserved F or W. The D gene is left open where the match is weak. Size is omitted from some rows. Given values are once, few, many or a class for expanded clones.

few	TRBV5-1	.	TRBJ1-1	TGCGCCAGCAGCCTGACGGGTGCGGACACTGAAGCTTTCTTT	CASSLTGADTEAFF
.	TRBV7-2	TRBD2	TRBJ2-5	TGTGCCAGCAGCTTCCAGCGGGGCAAACAAGAGACCCAGTACTTC	CASSFQRGKQETQYF
.	TRBV4-2	TRBD2	TRBJ2-7	TGTGCCAGCAGCCAAGAAGTAGCGGGGGGTCCTCCGGTGTACGAGCAGTACTTC	CASSQEVAGGPPVYEQYF
.	TRBV7-2	.	TRBJ1-5	TGTGCCAGCAGCTTTGTCCAGAATCAGCCCCAGCATTTT	CASSFVQNQPQHF
.	TRBV6-5	.	TRBJ2-3	TGTGCCAGCACTCCTCCGGGAGCAGATACGCAGTATTTT	CASTPPGADTQYF
.	TRBV11-2	TRBD1	TRBJ1-2	TGTGCCAGCAGCTTAGGGGGGACAGGGTATGGCTACACCTTC	CASSLGGTGYGYTF
.	TRBV5-1	.	TRBJ2-1	TGCGCCAGTCAGCCGGGAAGCGAGTCCTACAATGAGCAGTTCTTC	CASQPGSESYNEQFF
.	TRBV3-1/TRBV3-2	TRBD2	TRBJ2-1	TGTGCCAGCAGCCGGCGGGAGGCACAGGGTGAGCAGTTCTTC	CASSRREAQGEQFF
.	TRBV6-6	TRBD1	TRBJ1-4	TGTGCCAGCAGTTACGGAACCGGGACAGGGAATGAAAAACTGTTTTTT	CASSYGTGTGNEKLFF
.	TRBV11-2	.	TRBJ2-7	TGTGCCAGCAGCTTAGAAGTTGGACTTCTCGTATCCGAGCAGTACTTC	CASSLEVGLLVSEQYF
.	TRBV6-4	.	TRBJ2-1	TGTGCCAGCGCCCTTGGGACTTCCACAGCGAATGAGCAGTTCTTC	CASALGTSTANEQFF
few	TRBV5-1	.	TRBJ1-4	TGCGCCAGCAGCCTCCAGGGATCAACTAATGAAAAACTGTTTTTT	CASSLQGSTNEKLFF
.	TRBV11-2	.	TRBJ2-2	TGTGCCAGCAGCCAAAGGCAGGTTAACACCGGGGAGCTGTTTTTT	CASSQRQVNTGELFF
.	TRBV4-1	.	TRBJ2-7	TGCGCCAGCAGCCAAGATAGCCAGGGCCTCTACGAGCAGTACTTC	CASSQDSQGLYEQYF
once	TRBV28	.	TRBJ1-2	TGTGCCAGCAGCTGGACAGCCGGCTATGGCTACACCTTC	CASSWTAGYGYTF
.	TRBV5-1	.	TRBJ2-3	TGCGCCAGCAGCTTGGTATCCGCGGACACAGATACGCAGTATTTT	CASSLVSADTDTQYF
.	TRBV10-3	.	TRBJ1-2	TGTGCCATCAGTGATCGGCAGGGTTACTATGGCTACACCTTC	CAISDRQGYYGYTF
.	TRBV5-5	.	TRBJ2-7	TGTGCCAGCAGCTTTAGGGCAGGGGTTTCCTACGAGCAGTACTTC	CASSFRAGVSYEQYF
.	TRBV30	.	TRBJ2-5	TGTGCCTGGAGTTTCCAGGGTCGGGAGACCCAGTACTTC	CAWSFQGRETQYF
.	TRBV15	.	TRBJ1-3	TGTGCCACCAGCAGATCACCCGAGTCGAACACCATATATTTT	CATSRSPESNTIYF
.	TRBV28	TRBD2	TRBJ2-7	TGTGCCAGCAGTTTTAGCGGGGTCAACTACGAGCAGTACTTC	CASSFSGVNYEQYF
.	TRBV19	.	TRBJ1-1	TGTGCCAGTAGTCCCCTTCTTGGTTCGCGGAACACTGAAGCTTTCTTT	CASSPLLGSRNTEAFF
once	TRBV7-9	.	TRBJ1-3	TGTGCCAGCAGCTTAGTCAGGGCTGGAAACACCATATATTTT	CASSLVRAGNTIYF
.	TRBV28	.	TRBJ1-2	TGTGCCAGCAGTCGAATCCCTCCGCCGGAGGCTCTCTATGGCTACACCTTC	CASSRIPPPEALYGYTF
.	TRBV11-2	TRBD1	TRBJ1-4	TGTGCCAGCAGCTCAGACAGGGCGGATGAAAAACTGTTTTTT	CASSSDRADEKLFF
.	TRBV7-2	TRBD1	TRBJ1-2	TGTGCCAGCAGCTTAGTATTATTGGGACAGGGTCGGGGCTACACCTTC	CASSLVLLGQGRGYTF
.	TRBV21-1	.	TRBJ1-5	TGTGCCAGCAGCAAAGGCGGGGGGCGAGATCAGCCCCAGCATTTT	CASSKGGGRDQPQHF
.	TRBV11-1	TRBD1	TRBJ2-7	TGTGCCAGCAGCTTCGAACCGGGACAGGGCTACGAGCAGTACTTC	CASSFEPGQGYEQYF
.	TRBV24-1	.	TRBJ2-7	TGTGCCACCAGTGAGGCCGGGACACTCACCTACGAGCAGTACTTC	CATSEAGTLTYEQYF
.	TRBV28	TRBD2	TRBJ2-1	TGTGCCAGCAGTTGGAGAGCGGGGGCCGGGAATGAGCAGTTCTTC	CASSWRAGAGNEQFF
.	TRBV24-1	TRBD1	TRBJ2-7	TGTGCCACCAGTGACCAGGGACAGGGAAGGTACGACGAGCAGTACTTC	CATSDQGQGRYDEQYF
.	TRBV6-5	.	TRBJ1-5	TGTGCCAGCAGCATGGGAGGCGGATCCAATCAGCCCCAGCATTTT	CASSMGGGSNQPQHF
few	TRBV11-2	.	TRBJ1-3	TGTGCCAGCAGCTTAGTTACCTACTCTGGAAACACCATATATTTT	CASSLVTYSGNTIYF
.	TRBV5-8	TRBD1	TRBJ2-3	TGTGCCAGCAGCTTGGGGGGACAGATCATTCCAGATACGCAGTATTTT	CASSLGGQIIPDTQYF
.	TRBV6-1	TRBD1	TRBJ2-3	TGTGCCAGCAGTGGGACAGGATATCCAGATACGCAGTATTTT	CASSGTGYPDTQYF
.	TRBV2	.	TRBJ2-1	TGTGCCAGCACAGAAGGGCCCCAGGGGAATGAGCAGTTCTTC	CASTEGPQGNEQFF
.	TRBV7-6	.	TRBJ2-1	TGTGCCAGCAGCTTAGGGACACCAAACTACAATGAGCAGTTCTTC	CASSLGTPNYNEQFF
.	TRBV2	TRBD2	TRBJ2-3	TGTGCCAGCAGTACCTACGCAACTAGCGGGAGACCAGATACGCAGTATTTT	CASSTYATSGRPDTQYF
.	TRBV18	.	TRBJ2-3	TGTGCCAGCTCACCATCGGGGGCAGATACGCAGTATTTT	CASSPSGADTQYF
.	TRBV27	TRBD2	TRBJ2-7	TGTGCCAGCAGAACGGGACTAGCGAACAGCGAGCAGTACTTC	CASRTGLANSEQYF
few	TRBV6-1	.	TRBJ1-5	TGTGCCAGCAGTGAGGCAGGGGCTATTCAGCCCCAGCATTTT	CASSEAGAIQPQHF